Listed below are T cell receptor beta chains from one sample, sequenced in a study of control samples from healthy donors and cancer patients. Profiling relied on immunoSEQ multiplex PCR, and the TCRdb table lists in-frame clones only, not all of them. The sample shows roughly 100,000 clones, around 92% of them seen only once. Sequenced sample: blood. The receptors here all came from a woman aged 18-30 years in good health. Each CDR3 is given with its conserved first and last residue. A D gene is named only where the DNA matches it firmly. Expanded clones are given a class, and other clones once, few, many or no size at all.

>TRBV9|-|-|TRBJ1-1
CASSSGPNTEAFF
TGTGCCAGCAGCTCCGGCCCGAACACTGAAGCTTTCTTT
>TRBV5-1|once|-|TRBJ2-7
CASSKPSGGSTYEQYF
TGCGCCAGCAGCAAACCATCCGGGGGAAGTACCTACGAGCAGTACTTC
>TRBV18|-|-|TRBJ1-4
CASSPPRAFNEKLFF
TGTGCCAGCTCACCGCCGAGGGCCTTTAATGAAAAACTGTTTTTT
>TRBV5-1|-|TRBD2|TRBJ2-3
CASSLSGGRDTQYF
TGCGCCAGCAGCTTGAGCGGGGGGCGGGATACGCAGTATTTT
>TRBV3-1/TRBV3-2|-|-|TRBJ2-7
CASSHPTYYEQYF
TGTGCCAGCAGCCATCCTACTTATTACGAGCAGTACTTC
>TRBV10-3|few|-|TRBJ2-1
CATERDRSYNEQFF
TGTGCCACCGAACGGGATCGCTCCTACAATGAGCAGTTCTTC
>TRBV10-2|-|-|TRBJ2-2
CASTRRGGTGELFF
TGCGCCAGCACTAGAAGGGGGGGCACCGGGGAGCTGTTTTTT
>TRBV5-6|-|-|TRBJ2-5
CASSFTGPGETQYF
TGTGCCAGCAGCTTTACAGGGCCCGGGGAGACCCAGTACTTC
>TRBV29-1|once|TRBD1|TRBJ1-2
CSALEQGNGYTF
TGCAGCGCCCTCGAACAGGGGAATGGCTACACCTTC
>TRBV18|-|TRBD1|TRBJ1-1
CASSPLILGQGGTEAFF
TGTGCCAGCTCACCTTTAATTCTCGGACAGGGTGGTACTGAAGCTTTCTTT
>TRBV6-6|-|-|TRBJ1-1
CAGCGGMNTEAFF
TGTGCCGGCTGCGGAGGCATGAACACTGAAGCTTTCTTT
>TRBV19|-|-|TRBJ1-3
CASSSASGNTIYF
TGTGCCAGTAGTTCGGCCTCTGGAAACACCATATATTTT
>TRBV29-1|-|-|TRBJ2-7
CSVWGGAPYEQYF
TGCAGCGTCTGGGGGGGGGCCCCATACGAGCAGTACTTC
>TRBV30|few|-|TRBJ2-5
CAWSKTRETQYF
TGTGCCTGGAGTAAAACGAGGGAGACCCAGTACTTC
>TRBV19|-|-|TRBJ2-5
CASIRGDGETQYF
TGTGCCAGTATCCGAGGGGACGGGGAGACCCAGTACTTC
>TRBV4-1|-|-|TRBJ1-4
CASSQVIATATNEKLFF
TGCGCCAGCAGCCAAGTTATCGCCACAGCAACTAATGAAAAACTGTTTTTT
>TRBV7-2|-|-|TRBJ1-1
CASSLGTANTEAFF
TGTGCCAGCAGCTTAGGGACAGCAAACACTGAAGCTTTCTTT
>TRBV4-1|-|-|TRBJ1-1
CASSQDGQLQNTEAFF
TGCGCCAGCAGCCAAGATGGACAGCTACAGAACACTGAAGCTTTCTTT
>TRBV5-6|-|TRBD1|TRBJ1-2
CASSFGGQGNYGYTF
TGTGCCAGCAGCTTCGGGGGACAGGGCAACTATGGCTACACCTTC
>TRBV7-9|few|-|TRBJ1-6
CASSERAGANSPLHF
TGTGCCAGCAGCGAACGGGCAGGAGCTAATTCACCCCTCCACTTT
>TRBV6-4|once|TRBD2|TRBJ2-1
CASSDSSGGANEQFF
TGTGCCAGCAGTGACTCCAGCGGGGGGGCGAATGAGCAGTTCTTC
>TRBV6-5|few|TRBD2|TRBJ2-7
CAMASGDPYEQYF
TGTGCCATGGCTAGCGGGGACCCCTACGAGCAGTACTTC
>TRBV30|-|TRBD2|TRBJ2-3
CAWSDGTSGRAGQYF
TGTGCCTGGAGTGACGGGACTAGCGGGAGGGCCGGGCAGTATTTT
>TRBV21-1|few|-|TRBJ1-5
CASSNRGLGNQPQHF
TGTGCCAGCAGCAATCGGGGGCTAGGTAATCAGCCCCAGCATTTT
>TRBV6-5|-|-|TRBJ2-7
CASSYGVSSYEQYF
TGTGCCAGCAGTTACGGGGTTAGCTCCTACGAGCAGTACTTC
>TRBV6-4|-|-|TRBJ2-1
CASSNSEYNEQFF
TGTGCCAGCAGCAACTCGGAGTACAATGAGCAGTTCTTC
>TRBV6-1|-|-|TRBJ2-3
CASSESGDKRTDTQYF
TGTGCCAGCAGTGAATCGGGGGACAAGAGGACAGATACGCAGTATTTT
>TRBV7-6|-|TRBD1|TRBJ1-6
CASSPTGAGNSPLHF
TGTGCCAGCAGCCCGACAGGGGCAGGGAATTCACCCCTCCACTTT
>TRBV2|-|TRBD1|TRBJ1-1
CASSEIGSGTGGTEAFF
TGTGCCAGCAGTGAAATTGGGTCAGGGACAGGGGGCACTGAAGCTTTCTTT
>TRBV5-1|-|-|TRBJ1-5
CASRLGAQNNQPQHF
TGCGCCAGCAGACTGGGGGCACAGAACAATCAGCCCCAGCATTTT
>TRBV4-2|-|-|TRBJ1-6
CASSQERGSPLHF
TGTGCCAGCAGCCAAGAGCGAGGCTCACCCCTCCACTTT
>TRBV19|-|-|TRBJ1-5
CASSIPRGSNQPQHF
TGTGCCAGTAGTATACCCAGGGGTAGCAATCAGCCCCAGCATTTT